The 13 T cell receptor beta chains below come from one sample, sequenced in a study of early T cells in non-severe SARS-CoV-2 infection. TCRdb independently ran MiXCR on the 5' RACE reads; one entry per CDR3 protein. The table lists about 70,000 distinct CDR3 sequences, about 5% of them singletons. The specimen was whole blood, collected at baseline. The receptor set was obtained from an adult who was a healthcare worker with PCR-confirmed SARS-CoV-2 infection or an uninfected control (not recorded which).

The J gene is TRBJ2-1, the V gene TRBV20-1, with TRBD2 as a possible D gene (5 bases). Germline V gene lookup returns CDR1 DFQATT and CDR2 SNEGSKA (reference sequence). CDR3 length: 16 residues. V lost 2 bases and J 0 bases, leaving 14 bases between the germline ends. CDR3 amino acids: CSARTWTGSSYNEQFF. Here the CDR3 DNA reads TGCAGTGCTAGAACCTGGACGGGGAGCTCCTACAATGAGCAGTTCTTC.

In its sample, this clonotype was seen many times. The chain joins TRBV27 to TRBJ1-1, with D perhaps matching TRBD1 (5 bases). The CDR3 length is 15 residues. V was clipped by 6 bases and J by 3 bases, with 17 bases between them. From germline, CDR1 is MNHEY and CDR2 SMNVEV (reference sequence). The CDR3: CASRPRQGLHTEAFF. The CDR3 coding sequence is TGTGCCAGCAGGCCAAGGCAGGGATTGCACACTGAAGCTTTCTTT.

The V and J genes are TRBV6-2 or TRBV6-3 and TRBJ2-1, with 7 bases lining up with TRBD2. The CDR3 is 19 amino acids. The V segment lost 0 bases and the J segment 5 bases; nucleotides outside the gene matches: 16. Germline lookup yields CDR1 MNHEY and CDR2 SVGEGT. Written as DNA, the CDR3 is TGTGCCAGCAGTTACTCCTTCCTCCTTTCTAGCGGAGCCAACAATGAGCAGTTCTTC. Protein sequence: CASSYSFLLSSGANNEQFF.

The genes are TRBV20-1 and TRBJ1-4; the match to TRBD1 covers 8 bases. In germline, CDR1 is DFQATT, CDR2 SNEGSKA (reference sequence). J was trimmed by 6 bases and V by 6 bases; bases with no gene match: 6. There are 13 residues in the CDR3. CDR3 DNA sequence: TGCAGTGCACCAGGGGGCGAGGATGAAAAACTGTTTTTT. Translated, it gives CSAPGGEDEKLFF.

This clonotype was observed a few times. The V call is TRBV6-5, the J call TRBJ1-2; the match to TRBD1 covers 8 bases. CDR3 size: 16 residues. CDR1 MNHEY and CDR2 SVGAGI come from the germline V gene. The trim removed 7 bases at V and 6 bases at J, leaving 16 bases unmatched. Written as DNA, the CDR3 is TGTGCCAGCACGGTCTCAGGGGGCCCCCCTATACATGGCTACACCTTC. This codes for CASTVSGGPPIHGYTF.

The chain couples TRBV19 to TRBJ2-7, with D perhaps TRBD2 (5 bases). The V gene lost 5 bases and the J gene lost 0 bases, with 17 bases spanning the gap. Germline lookup yields CDR1 LNHDA and CDR2 SQIVND (reference sequence). The CDR3 is 16 amino acids. The CDR3 DNA follows: TGTGCCAGTAGTCTGGGCGAGAGGGCTTTCTCCTACGAGCAGTACTTC. Translation: CASSLGERAFSYEQYF.

The table lists this clonotype with many counts. In DNA, the CDR3 is TGTGCCAGCAGTTTGTGGAGCAATCAGCCCCAGCATTTT. Amino acids: CASSLWSNQPQHF. The rearrangement links TRBV12-3 or TRBV12-4 to TRBJ1-5; D remains ambiguous. The CDR3 length is 13 residues. V lost 3 bases and J lost 1, with 4 bases in between.

Regarding this clonotype: The junction shows a germline mismatch at one end, possibly a read error. This chain joins TRBV6-2 or TRBV6-3 and TRBJ2-4, with 9 bases matching TRBD2. From germline, CDR1 is MNHEY and CDR2 SVGEGT. The CDR3 totals 19 residues. This CDR3 reads CASSYSTSGPTRGKNIQYF. CDR3 coding DNA: TGTGCCAGCAGCTACTCGACTAGCGGACCAACCCGGGGCAAAAACATTCAGTACTTC.

This clonotype appeared a few times. V is TRBV3-1 and J is TRBJ1-1; D perhaps matches TRBD1 (6 bases). The CDR3 length is 16 residues. The germline CDR1 and CDR2 sequences are LGHDT and YNNKEL (reference sequence). The germline V and J ends were trimmed by 0 bases and 6 bases, with 17 bases remaining between them. The CDR3 DNA sequence: TGTGCCAGCAGCCAAGATCGAAAGGGGGTTTGGTCTGAAGCTTTCTTT. Translating gives CASSQDRKGVWSEAFF.

At least ten counts were recorded for this clonotype. The chain couples TRBV3-1 to TRBJ2-1; maybe TRBD2 (6 bases). This CDR3 has 12 amino acids. The ends were cut back, 2 bases at V and 10 bases at J, with 9 bases in the middle. Germline V gene sequence: CDR1 LGHDT, CDR2 YNNKEL (reference sequence). The CDR3: CASSQFSGEQFF. CDR3 nucleotide sequence: TGTGCCAGCAGCCAATTTAGCGGCGAGCAGTTCTTC.

This clonotype was found many times. The DNA of the CDR3 is TGCAGTGCTAGACGCATATTGGAGCTGAACACTGAAGCTTTCTTT. Its translation: CSARRILELNTEAFF. This chain joins TRBV20-1 and TRBJ1-1; D is unresolved. CDR3 length: 15 amino acids. Trimming stripped 2 bases from V and 0 bases from J, with 13 bases between. The germline V gene encodes CDR1 DFQATT and CDR2 SNEGSKA (reference sequence).

In its sample, this clonotype was seen a few times. The V call is TRBV18, the J call TRBJ1-6, with 7 bases matching TRBD1. The CDR3 is 15 amino acids. With 1 base clipped from V and 7 bases from J, the junction kept 4 bases outside the gene matches. Germline CDR1 and CDR2: KGHSH and LQKENI. CDR3 in amino acids: CASSPLGRGNSPLHF. CDR3 sequence (DNA): TGTGCCAGCTCACCACTCGGCAGGGGGAATTCACCCCTCCACTTT.

This clonotype was counted many times. The chain couples TRBV12-3 or TRBV12-4 to TRBJ1-5, with 7 bases identical to TRBD1. The CDR3 spans 16 residues. V lost 7 bases, J lost 1 base, and 10 bases stayed unmatched. CDR3 sequence: CASTPAGGKSNQPQHF. DNA for the CDR3: TGTGCCAGCACCCCGGCAGGGGGGAAGAGCAATCAGCCCCAGCATTTT.